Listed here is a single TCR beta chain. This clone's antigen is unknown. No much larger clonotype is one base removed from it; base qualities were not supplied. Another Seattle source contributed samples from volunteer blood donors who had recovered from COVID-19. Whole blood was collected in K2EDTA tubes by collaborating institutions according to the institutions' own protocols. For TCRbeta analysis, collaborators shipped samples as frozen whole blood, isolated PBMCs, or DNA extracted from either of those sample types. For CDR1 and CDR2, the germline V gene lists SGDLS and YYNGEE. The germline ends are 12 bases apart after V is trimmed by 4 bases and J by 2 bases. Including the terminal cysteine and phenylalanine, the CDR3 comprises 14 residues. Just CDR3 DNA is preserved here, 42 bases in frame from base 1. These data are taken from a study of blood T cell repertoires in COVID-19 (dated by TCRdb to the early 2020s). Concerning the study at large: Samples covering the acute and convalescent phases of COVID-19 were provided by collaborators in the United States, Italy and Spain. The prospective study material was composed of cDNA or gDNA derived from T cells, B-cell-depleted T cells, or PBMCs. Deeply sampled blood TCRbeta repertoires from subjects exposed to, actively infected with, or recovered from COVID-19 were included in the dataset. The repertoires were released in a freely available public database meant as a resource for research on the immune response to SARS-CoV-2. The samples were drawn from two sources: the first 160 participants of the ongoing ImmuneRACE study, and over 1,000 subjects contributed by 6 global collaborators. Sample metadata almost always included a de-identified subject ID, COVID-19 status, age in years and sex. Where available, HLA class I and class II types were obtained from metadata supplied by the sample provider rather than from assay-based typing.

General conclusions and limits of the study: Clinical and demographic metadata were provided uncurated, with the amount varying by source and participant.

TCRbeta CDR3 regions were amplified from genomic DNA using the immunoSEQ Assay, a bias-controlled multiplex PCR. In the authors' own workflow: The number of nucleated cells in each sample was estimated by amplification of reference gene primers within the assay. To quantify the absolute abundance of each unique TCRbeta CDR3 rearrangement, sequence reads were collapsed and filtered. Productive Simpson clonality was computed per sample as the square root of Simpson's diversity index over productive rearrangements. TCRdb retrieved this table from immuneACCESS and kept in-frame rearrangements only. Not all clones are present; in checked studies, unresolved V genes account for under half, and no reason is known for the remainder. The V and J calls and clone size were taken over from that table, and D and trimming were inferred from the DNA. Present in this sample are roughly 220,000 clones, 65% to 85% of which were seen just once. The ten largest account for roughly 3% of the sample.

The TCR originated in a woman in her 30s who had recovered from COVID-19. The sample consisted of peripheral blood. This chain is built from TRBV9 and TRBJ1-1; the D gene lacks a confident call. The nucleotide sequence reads TGTGCCAGCAGCTCCCTACCAGGAAACACTGAAGCTTTCTTT. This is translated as CASSSLPGNTEAFF.